The 5 T cell receptor beta chains listed next were all sequenced from one sample in a study of blood T cell repertoires in COVID-19. Using immunoSEQ multiplex PCR, the repertoire was profiled, and TCRdb retains in-frame clones only, with some absent. The sample contains about 130,000 clones, around 79% of which appear only once. Sequencing used peripheral blood. The receptors stem from an elderly man with acute or convalescent COVID-19.

The chain joins TRBV7-9 to TRBJ2-5; 13 bases match TRBD2. V was clipped by 5 bases and J by 1 base; unmatched bases: 7. CDR1 and CDR2 from the germline V gene are SEHNR and FQNEAQ (reference sequence). This CDR3 region has 17 residues. As DNA, the CDR3 is TGTGCCAGCAGCCCCGGGACTAGCGGGGTTGCCCAAGAGACCCAGTACTTC. Translating it yields CASSPGTSGVAQETQYF. The variable domain in full, with the rest retrieved from reference TRBV7-9 and TRBJ2-5, is DTGVSQNPRHKITKRGQNVTFRCDPISEHNRLYWYRQTLGQGPEFLTYFQNEAQLEKSRLLSDRFSAERPKGSFSTLEIQRTEQGDSAMYLCASSPGTSGVAQETQYFGPGTRLLVL.

V usage is TRBV28 and J usage is TRBJ1-6, with a possible D match to TRBD1 (5 bases). V was clipped by 2 bases and J by 14 bases, with 19 bases between them. Looked up from germline, CDR1 is MDHEN and CDR2 is SYDVKM. The CDR3 totals 15 residues. CDR3 nucleotide sequence: TGTGCCAGCAGTTTAGGTGGACATCCGCTATTGGCCCTCCACTTT. It translates to CASSLGGHPLLALHF.

This clone was counted a few times. This chain connects TRBV20-1 to TRBJ1-4; D gene uncertain. This CDR3 contains 11 residues. Deletions cut 6 bases from V and 8 bases from J, with 10 bases between. Per the germline V gene, CDR1 is DFQATT and CDR2 is SNEGSKA (reference sequence). The DNA for the CDR3 is TGCAGTGCCAAGAGCTACGAAAAACTGTTTTTT. Translation gives CSAKSYEKLFF.

V gene TRBV7-6 combines with J gene TRBJ2-5; 9 bases line up with TRBD1. The ends lost 3 bases at V and 4 bases at J; junction bases unmatched: 9. CDR1 SGHVS and CDR2 FNYEAQ come from the germline V gene. The CDR3 contains 16 residues. CDR3 sequence: CASSLWTGVVTETQYF. The CDR3 DNA sequence: TGTGCCAGCAGCTTGTGGACAGGGGTGGTGACAGAGACCCAGTACTTC.

This clone appeared many times. The genes are TRBV4-3 and TRBJ2-3; 8 positions match TRBD2. V dropped 3 bases and J dropped 4; count of bases not matched to a gene: 6. From germline, CDR1 is LGHNA and CDR2 YSLEER. The CDR3 is made up of 15 amino acids. The CDR3 coding sequence is TGCGCCAGCAGCCACTCGGGACTAGTTGCAGATACGCAGTATTTT. Translation: CASSHSGLVADTQYF.